One and the same sample provided the 3 T cell receptor beta chains below, sequenced in a study of OX40 agonist ivuxolimab in advanced cancers. Repertoires were generated with immunoSEQ multiplex PCR, while TCRdb's copy carries only in-frame clones and drops some. The sample contains approximately 99,000 clones, about 91% of which appear only once. The source material was CD4+ or CD8+ T cells sorted from blood, sampled in a trial of the OX40 agonist ivuxolimab. These receptors originate from an adult with an advanced solid tumor such as melanoma, head and neck, liver or kidney cancer.

This clone appeared a single time. V is TRBV6-1 and J is TRBJ1-2; 8 bases agree with TRBD1. There are 14 residues in the CDR3. The germline CDR1 and CDR2 sequences are MNHNS and SASEGT. Germline trimming cut 6 bases from V and 5 bases from J; bases unmatched to any gene: 8. The CDR3 loop is CASRGAGQAYGYTF. In nucleotides, the CDR3 is TGTGCCAGCAGGGGGGCGGGACAGGCTTATGGCTACACCTTC.

The chain joins TRBV18 to TRBJ1-1, with D possibly matching TRBD1 (6 bases). The CDR3 spans 16 residues. The ends were cut back, 6 bases at V and 0 bases at J, with 17 bases in the middle. Germline V gene sequence: CDR1 KGHSH, CDR2 LQKENI. The CDR3 DNA reads TGTGCCAGCTCCCGAGGACAGAGATTCATGAACACTGAAGCTTTCTTT. Translated: CASSRGQRFMNTEAFF.

The chain employs TRBV29-1 and TRBJ1-1; TRBD1 matches 7 bases. The trim removed 6 bases at V and 5 bases at J, leaving 6 bases unmatched. The CDR3 is made up of 12 amino acids. CDR1 and CDR2 (germline): SQVTM, ANQGSEA. CDR3 DNA sequence: TGCAGCGTAGGATGGACAGGTACTGAAGCTTTCTTT. Translating gives CSVGWTGTEAFF.